The entry that follows covers one TCR beta chain sequence. This entry comes from a study of technical replicates of blood from a few donors. CDR3 length: 16 residues. The junction had 7 bases not matched to a gene; V was cut back by 1 base and J by 3 bases. Germline-derived CDR1 and CDR2 are SGHRS and YFSETQ. Sequencing was performed with immunoSEQ multiplex PCR; in TCRdb, only in-frame clones are kept and a portion is missing. This table has some 70,000 clones, 91% appearing once. The sequencing sample was made of PBMCs. This receptor was taken from a human donor in good health. Some clones in this sample may be carry-over from other donors' samples. V usage is TRBV5-1 and J usage is TRBJ2-3; 8 nucleotides agree with TRBD2. The CDR3 coding sequence is TGCGCCAGCAGCTTGTTTGATCGACTAGCGACAGATACGCAGTATTTT. Its translation: CASSLFDRLATDTQYF. Based on the CDR3 plus reference TRBV5-1 and TRBJ2-3, the full variable domain is KAGVTQTPRYLIKTRGQQVTLSCSPISGHRSVSWYQQTPGQGLQFLFEYFSETQRNKGNFPGRFSGRQFSNSRSEMNVSTLELGDSALYLCASSLFDRLATDTQYFGPGTRLTVL.